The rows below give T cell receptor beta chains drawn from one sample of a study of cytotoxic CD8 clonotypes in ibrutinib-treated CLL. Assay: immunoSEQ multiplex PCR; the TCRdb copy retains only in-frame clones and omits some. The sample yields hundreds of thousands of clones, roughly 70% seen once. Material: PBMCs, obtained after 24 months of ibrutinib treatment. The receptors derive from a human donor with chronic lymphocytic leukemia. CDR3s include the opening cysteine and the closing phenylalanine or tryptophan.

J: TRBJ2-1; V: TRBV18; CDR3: CATRDRAGDNEQFF
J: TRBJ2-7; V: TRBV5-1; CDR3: CASSLAGGDYEQYF
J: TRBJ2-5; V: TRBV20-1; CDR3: CSAAWGETQYF
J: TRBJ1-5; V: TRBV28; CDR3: CATGGGWQPQHF
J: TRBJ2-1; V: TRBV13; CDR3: CASSGNNEQFF
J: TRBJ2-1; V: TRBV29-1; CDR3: CSVEGLAGDNEQFF
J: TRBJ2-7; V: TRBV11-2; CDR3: CASSLANYEQYF
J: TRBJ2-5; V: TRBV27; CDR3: CASSPGGTQYF
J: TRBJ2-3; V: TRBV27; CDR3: CASSKRTYPTDTQYF
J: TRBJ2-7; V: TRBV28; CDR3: CASSSATGTAYEQYF
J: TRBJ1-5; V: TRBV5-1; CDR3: CASSLTGNSNQPQHF
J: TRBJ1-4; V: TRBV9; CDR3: CASSPKGATNEKLFF
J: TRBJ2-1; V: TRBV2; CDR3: CASERGTSYNEQFF
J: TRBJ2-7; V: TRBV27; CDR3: CASSPIADSYEQYF
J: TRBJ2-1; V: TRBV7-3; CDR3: CASSPRSGLAGYTEQFF
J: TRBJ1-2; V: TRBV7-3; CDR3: CASSHGQGGGYTF
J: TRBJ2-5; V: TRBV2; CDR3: CASSGSWTASQETQYF
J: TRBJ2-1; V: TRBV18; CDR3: CASSPQTYGLAGANEQFF
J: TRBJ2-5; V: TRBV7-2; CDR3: CASSLPGQESETQYF
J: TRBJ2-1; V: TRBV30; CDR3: CAWSRGQGIGEQFF
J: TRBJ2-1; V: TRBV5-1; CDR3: CASSYGVNEQFF
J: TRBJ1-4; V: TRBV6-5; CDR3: CASSYTTGTNEKLFF
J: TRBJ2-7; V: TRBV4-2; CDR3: CASSQDNSLGEQYF
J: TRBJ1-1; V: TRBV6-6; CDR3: CASSVDRNTEAFF
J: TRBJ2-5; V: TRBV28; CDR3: CASSYGQGLETQYF
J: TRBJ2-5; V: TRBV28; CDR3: CASTGRGRPHTQYF
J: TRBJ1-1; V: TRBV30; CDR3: CAWSVRGSNTEAFF
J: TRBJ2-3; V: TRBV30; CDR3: CAWSGFPVFTDTQYF
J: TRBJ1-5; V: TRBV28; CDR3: CASSSSPGSGGQPQHF
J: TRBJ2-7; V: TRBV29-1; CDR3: CSVRQGLSEQYF
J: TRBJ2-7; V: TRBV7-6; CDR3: CASSPPPGGILPYEQYF
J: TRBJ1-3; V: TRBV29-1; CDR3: CSVAGGADGNTIYF
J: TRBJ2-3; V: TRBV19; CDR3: CASSMERSSKFTDTQYF
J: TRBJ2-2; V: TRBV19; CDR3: CASSIMTSNTGELFF
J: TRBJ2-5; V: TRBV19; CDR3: CASSIEGLRNHPQYF
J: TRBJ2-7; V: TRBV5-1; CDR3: CASSPAGGVYEQYF
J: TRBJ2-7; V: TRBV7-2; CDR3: CASGPGGGYEQYF
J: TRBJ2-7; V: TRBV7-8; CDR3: CASRMGPYEQYF
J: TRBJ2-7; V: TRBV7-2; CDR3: CASSLTLAGGHEQYF
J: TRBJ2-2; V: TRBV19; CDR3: CASMMAAELVAGELFF
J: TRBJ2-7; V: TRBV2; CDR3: CASRPGLAGYEQYF
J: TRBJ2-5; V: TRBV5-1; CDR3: CASVGAGTQYF
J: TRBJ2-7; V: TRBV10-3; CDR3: CAISEQGMDYEQYF
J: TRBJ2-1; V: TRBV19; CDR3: CASSIEVSPGYNEQFF
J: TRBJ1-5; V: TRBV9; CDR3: CASSVNPGVNQPQHF
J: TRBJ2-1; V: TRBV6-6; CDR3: CASSNRGDGGNNEQFF
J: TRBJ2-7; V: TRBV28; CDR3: CASTHLGGTYEQYF
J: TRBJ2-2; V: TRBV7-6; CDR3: CASSPTSDHLLQNTGELFF
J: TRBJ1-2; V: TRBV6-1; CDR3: CASSPGQGIGYTF
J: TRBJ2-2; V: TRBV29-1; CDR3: CSGDSYTGELFF
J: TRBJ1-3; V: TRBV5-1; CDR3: CASSSAGDSGNTIYF
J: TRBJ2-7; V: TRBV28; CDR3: CASETSGTTYEQYF
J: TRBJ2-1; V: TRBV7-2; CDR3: CASSLAEGNEQFF
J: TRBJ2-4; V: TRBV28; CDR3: CATSRDIQYF
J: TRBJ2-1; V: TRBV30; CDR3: CAWMGQGGNAYEQFF
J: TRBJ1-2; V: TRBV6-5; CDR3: CASSIDREGGYTF
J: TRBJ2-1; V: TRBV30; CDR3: CAWTSIRIYNEQFF
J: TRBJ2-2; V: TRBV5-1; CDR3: CASSLAGDTGELFF
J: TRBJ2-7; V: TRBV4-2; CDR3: CASSQDHGLAGGEQYF